This passage covers 24 T cell receptor beta chains from one sample sequenced in a study of naive and memory T cell subsets. Both TRBC1 and TRBC2 were covered by a beta constant-region primer of two equimolar oligonucleotides. TCRdb independently ran MiXCR on the UMI-ligation and nested PCR reads; one entry per CDR3 protein. The top ten hold roughly 0.14% of the sample, which has around 160,000 distinct CDR3 sequences, about 17% seen once. Sequencing input: naive CD4+ T cells from blood. All receptors derive from a human donor in good health.

This clonotype was recorded a few times. The V call is TRBV10-2, the J call TRBJ2-2, with no clear D. The ends were cut back, 3 bases at V and 3 bases at J, with 5 bases in the middle. Germline CDR1 reads WSHSY; CDR2 reads SAAADI. This CDR3 is built from 13 residues. CDR3 sequence reads: CASSDPDTGELFF. As DNA, the CDR3 is TGCGCCAGCAGTGACCCAGACACCGGGGAGCTGTTTTTT.

Only a few counts were recorded for this clonotype. The chain is built from TRBV7-2 and TRBJ2-1; no reliable D call. Looked up from germline, CDR1 is SGHTA and CDR2 is FQGNSA. V lost 2 bases, J lost 9 bases, and 11 bases lay in between. CDR3 length: 13 residues. CDR3 sequence: CASSLNRGSEQFF. Written as DNA, the CDR3 is TGTGCCAGCAGCTTAAATCGCGGTAGTGAGCAGTTCTTC.

The CDR3 DNA sequence: TGTGCCAGCAGTGACCGGGACATCACCTACGAGCAGTACTTC. It is translated as CASSDRDITYEQYF. J is TRBJ2-7 and V is TRBV6-6; the D gene is possibly TRBD1 (6 bases). The CDR3 loop spans 14 amino acids. Germline values: CDR1 MNHNY, CDR2 SVGAGI (reference sequence). V was trimmed by 5 bases and J by 2 bases, leaving 13 bases between them.

This clonotype was counted only a few times. The chain uses TRBV12-3 or TRBV12-4 and TRBJ2-2; 9 bases are shared with TRBD2. The V gene end was trimmed by 5 bases and the J gene end by 8 bases; junction bases not matched to a gene: 12. CDR3 length: 16 residues. CDR3 sequence (DNA): TGTGCCAGCAGTACGTTATTAGCGGGAGATCCAGGGGAGCTGTTTTTT. Protein product: CASSTLLAGDPGELFF.

The V gene is TRBV6-2 or TRBV6-3, the J gene TRBJ1-5; no reliable D call. The V end lost 6 bases, the J end lost 8 bases, and 11 bases lay between the germline ends. From germline, CDR1 is MNHEY and CDR2 SVGEGT. The CDR3 consists of 12 residues. CDR3 loop: CASRSGLEPQHF. The CDR3 DNA follows: TGTGCCAGCAGATCGGGCCTTGAGCCCCAGCATTTT.

This clonotype was seen a few times. The V gene is TRBV12-3 or TRBV12-4, the J gene TRBJ2-1; 10 bases are shared with TRBD2. The CDR3 contains 15 residues. The trim removed 6 bases at V and 3 bases at J, leaving 5 bases unmatched. The CDR3 spells CASRPGTSVYNEQFF. The CDR3 region has the DNA TGTGCCAGCAGACCCGGGACTAGCGTCTACAATGAGCAGTTCTTC.

This clonotype was seen many times. This chain joins TRBV5-1 and TRBJ2-2, with 13 bases lining up with TRBD2. The CDR3 length is 17 residues. With 4 bases clipped from V and 2 bases from J, the junction kept 5 bases outside the gene matches. Germline V lookup: CDR1 SGHRS, CDR2 YFSETQ. This CDR3 reads CASSQGTSGANTGELFF. For the CDR3, the DNA is TGCGCCAGCAGCCAAGGGACTAGCGGGGCTAACACCGGGGAGCTGTTTTTT.

The chain combines TRBV14 with TRBJ2-3; D is unresolved. This CDR3 has 12 amino acids. The ends were cut back, 4 bases at V and 9 bases at J, with 11 bases in the middle. The germline V gene encodes CDR1 SGHDN and CDR2 FVKESK. The CDR3 protein is CASSPDYVTQYF. The CDR3 bases are TGTGCCAGCAGCCCTGATTATGTGACGCAGTATTTT.

This clonotype was seen ten or more times. V gene TRBV7-2 combines with J gene TRBJ2-7; 8 positions agree with TRBD2. Germline values: CDR1 SGHTA, CDR2 FQGNSA. V trimming: 0 bases; J trimming: 4 bases; junction bases outside the gene matches: 8. CDR3 length: 16 amino acids. The CDR3 coding sequence is TGTGCCAGCAGCTTAGCGTACAGCGGGAGTTTTTACGAGCAGTACTTC. It codes for CASSLAYSGSFYEQYF.

The gene calls are TRBV10-3 and TRBJ2-5; D is ambiguous. CDR3 length: 14 amino acids. V was shortened by 6 bases and J by 4 bases, with 15 bases between the two germline ends. Germline V gene lookup returns CDR1 ENHRY and CDR2 SYGVKD. Written as DNA, the CDR3 is TGTGCCATCAGCCGCATTGGGTGCGGAGAGACCCAGTACTTC. This translates into CAISRIGCGETQYF.

The sample holds a few counts of this clonotype. J is TRBJ2-3 and V is TRBV20-1, with D unresolved. Germline assignment: CDR1 DFQATT and CDR2 SNEGSKA (reference sequence). This CDR3 is built from 12 residues. V was pared by 5 bases and J by 3 bases, with 9 bases between. The CDR3 DNA reads TGCAGTGCTGCCCTTGGTACAGATACGCAGTATTTT. It encodes CSAALGTDTQYF.

The chain is built from TRBV30 and TRBJ2-1, with 8 bases matching TRBD1. Germline lookup yields CDR1 GTSNPN and CDR2 SVGIG (reference sequence). The CDR3 is 15 residues long. The V and J ends lost 3 bases and 4 bases, in that order; junction bases with no gene match: 8. This chain's CDR3 is CAWRSLTGGYNEQFF. The CDR3 region has the DNA TGTGCCTGGAGATCCTTAACAGGGGGGTACAATGAGCAGTTCTTC.

This clonotype was recorded at least ten times. The chain recombines TRBV7-9 with TRBJ1-1; no definite D call. Between the trimmed V and J ends, which lost 5 bases and 3 bases, there was a span of 10 bases. The CDR3 sequence is 13 residues long. The germline CDR1 and CDR2 sequences are SEHNR and FQNEAQ (reference sequence). CDR3 nucleotides: TGTGCCAGCAGCCCTGGAGGGTACACTGAAGCTTTCTTT. It yields the protein CASSPGGYTEAFF.

The genes are TRBV6-2 or TRBV6-3 and TRBJ2-7; the D is unclear. The CDR3 runs to 13 residues. Germline assignment: CDR1 MNHEY and CDR2 SVGEGT. The germline V and J ends were trimmed by 2 bases and 4 bases, with 9 bases remaining between them. The CDR3 region has the DNA TGTGCCAGCAGTTACAAAGGCGCATACGAGCAGTACTTC. Protein product: CASSYKGAYEQYF.

The rearrangement uses TRBV6-1 and TRBJ2-7; 7 nucleotides align to TRBD1. Germline V gene sequence: CDR1 MNHNS, CDR2 SASEGT. Losses at the gene ends were 5 bases for V and 5 bases for J; bases not matched to a gene: 15. The CDR3 spans 16 residues. In nucleotides, the CDR3 is TGTGCCAGCAGTCTACGCCCGGACAGGTATAGTAACGAGCAGTACTTC. Translating it yields CASSLRPDRYSNEQYF.

As DNA, the CDR3 is TGTGCCAGCAGTGAGAGATATGTGGGGACTGAAGCTTTCTTT. Its protein product is CASSERYVGTEAFF. This rearrangement joins TRBV25-1 to TRBJ1-1; D ambiguous. V gave up 3 bases and J gave up 5 bases, with 13 bases separating them. Per the germline V gene, CDR1 is MGHDK and CDR2 is SYGVNS. The CDR3 runs to 14 residues.

By frequency in the sample, this clonotype is medium-sized (0.01 to 0.1%). The chain has TRBV28 and TRBJ2-5; D gene uncertain. V dropped 3 bases and J dropped 5 bases, with 4 bases sitting between them. The germline V gene encodes CDR1 MDHEN and CDR2 SYDVKM. This CDR3 is built from 11 residues. The CDR3 region is CASSLGETQYF. In DNA form, the CDR3 reads TGTGCCAGCAGTTTGGGTGAGACCCAGTACTTC.

This clonotype was seen only a few times. The chain joins TRBV13 to TRBJ2-1, with 8 bases identical to TRBD2. The germline CDR1 and CDR2 sequences are PRHDT and FYEKMQ (reference sequence). The V segment lost 5 bases and the J segment 6 bases; nucleotides outside the gene matches: 6. The CDR3 length is 14 residues. The CDR3 DNA sequence: TGTGCCAGCAGCCGAGCGGGAGAACGCAATGAGCAGTTCTTC. Protein sequence: CASSRAGERNEQFF.

The chain joins TRBV20-1 to TRBJ2-3; D unresolved. Germline loops: CDR1 DFQATT, CDR2 SNEGSKA (reference sequence). The CDR3 spans 12 residues. V lost 3 bases and J lost 3, with 7 bases in between. The CDR3 DNA follows: TGCAGTGCTAGTTGGGCGACAGATACGCAGTATTTT. Translating gives CSASWATDTQYF.

This clonotype was counted only a few times. This sequence joins TRBV5-1 and TRBJ2-7; 9 bases are a match to TRBD2. The germline V gene has CDR1 SGHRS and CDR2 YFSETQ. After removal of 3 bases from V and 4 bases from J, the junction contained 17 bases not matched to a gene. This CDR3 region has 18 residues. The CDR3 region has the DNA TGCGCCAGCAGCTATGGTAGGTGGCGGGAGGGCCCCGGGTACGAGCAGTACTTC. As protein: CASSYGRWREGPGYEQYF. The whole variable domain, filled in from reference TRBV5-1 and TRBJ2-7, reads KAGVTQTPRYLIKTRGQQVTLSCSPISGHRSVSWYQQTPGQGLQFLFEYFSETQRNKGNFPGRFSGRQFSNSRSEMNVSTLELGDSALYLCASSYGRWREGPGYEQYFGPGTRLTVT.

This sequence joins TRBV11-1 and TRBJ1-4; no clear D. Deletions cut 1 base from V and 0 bases from J, with 3 bases between. CDR3 length equals 14 residues. Per germline, CDR1 SGHAT and CDR2 FQDESV (reference sequence). CDR3 DNA sequence: TGTGCCAGCAGCTTAGGTACAACTAATGAAAAACTGTTTTTT. Translated, it gives CASSLGTTNEKLFF.

A few counts support this clonotype. J is TRBJ2-7 and V is TRBV7-2; weak D call: TRBD2 (6 bases). This CDR3 is built from 13 residues. Trimming stripped 2 bases from V and 6 bases from J, with 11 bases between. Germline CDR1 reads SGHTA; CDR2 reads FQGNSA. The CDR3 coding sequence is TGTGCCAGCAGCTTACGGAGGGGAGGCGAGCAGTACTTC. Its translation: CASSLRRGGEQYF.

The chain is built from TRBV7-2 and TRBJ2-7; D gene ambiguous. Germline values: CDR1 SGHTA, CDR2 FQGNSA. This CDR3 is built from 15 residues. V was trimmed by 1 base and J by 1 base, leaving 11 bases between them. The CDR3 nucleotides are TGTGCCAGCAGCTTAGGGTCTAGTATTTCCTACGAGCAGTACTTC. This gives the protein CASSLGSSISYEQYF.

Many counts were recorded for this clonotype. The rearrangement uses TRBV5-1 and TRBJ2-1; 9 positions match TRBD1. CDR1 is SGHRS, CDR2 YFSETQ, per germline. The CDR3 covers 14 residues. Trimming removed 5 bases from V and 3 bases from J; junction bases left unmatched: 3. As DNA, the CDR3 is TGCGCCAGCAGTAGGGACAGGGTCTACAATGAGCAGTTCTTC. Translation: CASSRDRVYNEQFF.